This T cell receptor beta chain was observed in a study of Tregs in tolerant kidney transplant recipients. V lost 4 bases and J lost 3, with 10 bases in between. Germline CDR1 reads LNHNV; CDR2 reads YYDKDF (reference sequence). The CDR3 extends over 14 amino acids. CD4+CD25+CD127- Tregs, CD4+CD25- non-Tregs, CD4 and CD8 cells were sorted. Clones were read by immunoSEQ multiplex PCR, and TCRdb kept only the in-frame ones, dropping some. The table shows 100,000 to 130,000 clones, with 90% occurring only once. The V gene is TRBV15, the J gene TRBJ2-1, with D maybe TRBD2 (6 bases). Specimen: CD4+ T cells from blood, collected before the transplant. The source is a human donor who received a combined kidney and bone marrow transplant. The CDR3 nucleotides are TGTGCCACCAGCAAGACTAGAGTCTACAATGAGCAGTTCTTC. It is translated as CATSKTRVYNEQFF.